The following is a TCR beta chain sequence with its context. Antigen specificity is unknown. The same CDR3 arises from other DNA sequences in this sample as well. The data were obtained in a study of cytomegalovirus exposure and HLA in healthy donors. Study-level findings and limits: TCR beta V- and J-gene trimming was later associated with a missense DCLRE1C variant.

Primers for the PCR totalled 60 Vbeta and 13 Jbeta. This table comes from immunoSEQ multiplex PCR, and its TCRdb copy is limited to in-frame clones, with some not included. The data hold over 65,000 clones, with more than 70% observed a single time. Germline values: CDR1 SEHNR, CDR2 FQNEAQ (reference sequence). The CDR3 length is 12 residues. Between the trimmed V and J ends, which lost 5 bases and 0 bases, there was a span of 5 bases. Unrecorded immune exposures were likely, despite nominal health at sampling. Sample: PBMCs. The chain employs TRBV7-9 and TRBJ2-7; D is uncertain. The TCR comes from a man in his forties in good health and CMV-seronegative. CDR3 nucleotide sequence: TGTGCCAGCAGCGCCAGCTCCTACGAGCAGTACTTC. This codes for CASSASSYEQYF.